The 26 T cell receptor beta chains in this list originate from one sample, sequenced in a study of T cell responses to AZD1222 COVID-19 vaccine. The repertoire was sequenced with immunoSEQ multiplex PCR; TCRdb's copy has only in-frame clones and lacks some. The table includes more than 95,000 clones, roughly 93% detected once. This specimen was peripheral blood, taken on day 0 of AZD1222 vaccination. The source is an adult in good health.

The chain couples TRBV11-1 to TRBJ2-1, with 12 bases fitting TRBD2. The V segment lost 8 bases and the J segment 4 bases; nucleotides outside the gene matches: 0. The CDR3 contains 13 residues. Germline values: CDR1 SGHAT, CDR2 FQDESV (reference sequence). The CDR3 coding sequence is TGTGCCAGCGGACTAGCGGGGTACAATGAGCAGTTCTTC. This encodes CASGLAGYNEQFF.

The J gene is TRBJ2-1, the V gene TRBV6-4; TRBD2 is a possible D gene (7 bases). The ends were cut back, 0 bases at V and 3 bases at J, with 12 bases in the middle. CDR1 and CDR2 from the germline V gene are MRHNA and SNTAGT. The CDR3 totals 16 residues. The CDR3 here is CASSDSERGGYNEQFF. The CDR3 DNA follows: TGTGCCAGCAGTGACTCAGAAAGGGGGGGCTACAATGAGCAGTTCTTC.

The V call is TRBV30, the J call TRBJ1-1; D remains unclear. In germline, CDR1 is GTSNPN, CDR2 SVGIG (reference sequence). The CDR3 is 12 amino acids. Trimming left V 4 bases short and J 5 bases short, with 11 bases between. The CDR3 here is CAWKRAGTEAFF. CDR3 nucleotide sequence: TGTGCCTGGAAGAGGGCGGGGACTGAAGCTTTCTTT.

V and J are TRBV10-3 and TRBJ1-5; 11 nucleotides agree with TRBD1. The CDR3 extends over 15 amino acids. Trimming removed 5 bases from V and 7 bases from J; junction bases left unmatched: 7. Germline CDR1 reads ENHRY; CDR2 reads SYGVKD. The CDR3 sequence: CAISSTGTGGQPQHF. CDR3 coding DNA: TGTGCCATCAGTTCAACCGGGACAGGGGGGCAGCCCCAGCATTTT.

The J gene is TRBJ1-5, the V gene TRBV30, with TRBD1 matching over 7 bases. The CDR3 spans 15 residues. V shed 5 bases, J shed 9 bases, and the junction held 16 bases outside the gene matches. Germline assignment: CDR1 GTSNPN and CDR2 SVGIG (reference sequence). In DNA, the CDR3 is TGTGCCTGGGGCTACACCACAGGGGACGGGCTGCCCCAGCATTTT. This sequence encodes CAWGYTTGDGLPQHF.

This chain links TRBV11-3 with TRBJ2-1; 9 bases agree with TRBD1. J gave up 3 bases and V 5 bases, and 5 bases lay outside the gene matches. This CDR3 has 15 residues. Looked up from germline, CDR1 is SGHNT and CDR2 is YENEEA. CDR3 coding DNA: TGTGCCAGCAGCCAAGGGACAGGGCACTACAATGAGCAGTTCTTC. Translating it yields CASSQGTGHYNEQFF.

The V call is TRBV18, the J call TRBJ2-7, with unresolved D. The CDR3 spans 14 residues. Germline values: CDR1 KGHSH, CDR2 LQKENI. V was pared by 6 bases and J by 4 bases, with 16 bases between. In DNA form, the CDR3 reads TGTGCCAGCTCCCAGATACTGAACAAATACGAGCAGTACTTC. Its translation: CASSQILNKYEQYF. The full variable domain, with the rest looked up from reference TRBV18 and TRBJ2-7, is NAGVMQNPRHLVRRRGQEARLRCSPMKGHSHVYWYRQLPEEGLKFMVYLQKENIIDESGMPKERFSAEFPKEGPSILRIQQVVRGDSAAYFCASSQILNKYEQYFGPGTRLTVT.

The chain employs TRBV12-3 or TRBV12-4 and TRBJ1-1; D unclear. The CDR3 has 13 amino acids. V was shortened by 2 bases and J by 7 bases, with 11 bases between the two germline ends. CDR3 nucleotides: TGTGCCAGCAGTTTAATATCTTCTTTTGAAGCTTTCTTT. The encoded protein is CASSLISSFEAFF.

This chain uses TRBV11-2 with TRBJ1-1; TRBD1 agrees at 7 bases. The trim removed 6 bases at V and 1 base at J, leaving 8 bases unmatched. This CDR3 spans 15 amino acids. Germline V gene data show CDR1 as SGHAT and CDR2 as FQNNGV. This chain's CDR3 is CASSARTGPNTEAFF. CDR3 in DNA: TGTGCCAGCAGTGCACGGACAGGCCCGAACACTGAAGCTTTCTTT. Complete variable domain (other parts from reference TRBV11-2 and TRBJ1-1): EAGVAQSPRYKIIEKRQSVAFWCNPISGHATLYWYQQILGQGPKLLIQFQNNGVVDDSQLPKDRFSAERLKGVDSTLKIQPAKLEDSAVYLCASSARTGPNTEAFFGQGTRLTVV.

The J gene is TRBJ1-5, the V gene TRBV7-8; D ambiguous. Germline CDR1 SGHVS, CDR2 FQNEAQ. V lost 3 bases, J lost 5 bases, and 17 bases lay in between. This CDR3 has 16 residues. The DNA for the CDR3 is TGTGCCAGCAGCTTTATTCGGTCGGGGTTGGATCAGCCCCAGCATTTT. This encodes CASSFIRSGLDQPQHF.

Here the CDR3 reads CASSGYYEQYF. CDR3 sequence (DNA): TGTGCCAGCAGCGGATACTACGAGCAGTACTTC. This rearrangement joins TRBV28 to TRBJ2-7; D not certain. The CDR3 is 11 amino acids. CDR1 is MDHEN, CDR2 SYDVKM, per germline. With 6 bases removed from V and 3 bases from J, the gap between germline ends came to 6 bases.

The rearrangement joins TRBV9 to TRBJ2-1; either TRBD1 or TRBD2 may supply D (7 bases each). The length of the CDR3 is 16 residues. Germline-derived CDR1 and CDR2 are SGDLS and YYNGEE. V lost 4 bases, J lost 6 bases, and 20 bases lay in between. CDR3 amino acids: CASSPGGESRGNEQFF. Here the CDR3 DNA reads TGTGCCAGCAGCCCAGGGGGGGAGAGTCGGGGCAATGAGCAGTTCTTC. The full variable domain, completed using reference TRBV9 and TRBJ2-1, is DSGVTQTPKHLITATGQRVTLRCSPRSGDLSVYWYQQSLDQGLQFLIQYYNGEERAKGNILERFSAQQFPDLHSELNLSSLELGDSALYFCASSPGGESRGNEQFFGPGTRLTVL.

V gene TRBV7-9 combines with J gene TRBJ1-1; no clear D. The CDR3 totals 13 residues. The germline V and J ends were trimmed by 8 bases and 6 bases, with 16 bases remaining between them. CDR1 SEHNR and CDR2 FQNEAQ come from the germline V gene (reference sequence). CDR3 residues: CASVSREKPEAFF. CDR3 bases: TGTGCCAGCGTCAGCCGGGAGAAACCTGAAGCTTTCTTT.

There are a few counts of this clone. The chain couples TRBV7-9 to TRBJ2-2, with D possibly TRBD1 on 6 matching bases. This CDR3 contains 16 residues. The ends were cut back, 3 bases at V and 3 bases at J, with 14 bases in the middle. Germline V lookup: CDR1 SEHNR, CDR2 FQNEAQ (reference sequence). The CDR3 spells CASSFEQGIDTGELFF. The CDR3 nucleotides read TGTGCCAGCAGCTTCGAACAGGGTATAGACACCGGGGAGCTGTTTTTT.

The rearrangement uses TRBV19 and TRBJ2-4; possible D gene TRBD2, 6 bases. The CDR3 has 15 amino acids. Trimming shortened V by 6 bases and J by 0 bases, and 12 bases separated the two germline ends. CDR1 and CDR2 from the germline V gene are LNHDA and SQIVND (reference sequence). The CDR3 DNA follows: TGTGCCAGTAGGCGGGACGATTTAGCCAAAAACATTCAGTACTTC. This gives the protein CASRRDDLAKNIQYF.

This sequence joins TRBV9 and TRBJ2-1, with unresolved D. CDR1 and CDR2 (germline): SGDLS, YYNGEE. The length of the CDR3 is 13 residues. Trimming stripped 5 bases from V and 1 base from J, with 7 bases between. This CDR3 is CASSRWSYNEQFF. The CDR3 bases are TGTGCCAGCAGTCGCTGGTCCTACAATGAGCAGTTCTTC. Drawing the rest from reference TRBV9 and TRBJ2-1, the complete variable domain is DSGVTQTPKHLITATGQRVTLRCSPRSGDLSVYWYQQSLDQGLQFLIQYYNGEERAKGNILERFSAQQFPDLHSELNLSSLELGDSALYFCASSRWSYNEQFFGPGTRLTVL.

The rearrangement links TRBV28 to TRBJ1-1; 8 bases are a match to TRBD1. V lost 1 base, J lost 6 bases, and 10 bases stayed unmatched. The length of the CDR3 is 16 residues. Germline V lookup: CDR1 MDHEN, CDR2 SYDVKM. CDR3 coding DNA: TGTGCCAGCAGTTTATCCTGGACAGGGTACGCCTCTGAAGCTTTCTTT. Translating it yields CASSLSWTGYASEAFF.

The chain combines TRBV4-1 with TRBJ2-7; D unclear. In germline, CDR1 is MGHRA, CDR2 YSYEKL. The V gene lost 0 bases and the J gene lost 4 bases, with 7 bases spanning the gap. CDR3 length: 13 amino acids. Written as DNA, the CDR3 is TGCGCCAGCAGCCAAGATAGACCTTACGAGCAGTACTTC. Translated: CASSQDRPYEQYF.

This chain links TRBV4-2 with TRBJ2-2; TRBD2 agrees at 13 bases. The germline CDR1 and CDR2 sequences are LGHNA and YNFKEQ. Trimming at V came to 5 bases and at J to 4 bases, leaving 4 bases not matched to a gene. This CDR3 spans 16 amino acids. The CDR3: CASSYTSGRATGELFF. In DNA form, the CDR3 reads TGTGCCAGCAGCTACACTAGCGGGAGGGCCACCGGGGAGCTGTTTTTT.

The chain couples TRBV28 to TRBJ1-1, with 10 bases that match TRBD1. CDR1 is MDHEN, CDR2 SYDVKM, per germline. The length of the CDR3 is 15 residues. V lost 0 bases and J lost 3; bases outside the gene matches: 1. As DNA, the CDR3 is TGTGCCAGCAGTTTATGGGGGACAGGGGACACTGAAGCTTTCTTT. Its protein is CASSLWGTGDTEAFF.

V gene TRBV5-1 combines with J gene TRBJ2-7; perhaps TRBD2 as D (6 bases). Between the trimmed V and J ends, which lost 4 bases and 0 bases, there was a span of 20 bases. The CDR3 loop spans 17 amino acids. CDR1 and CDR2 (germline): SGHRS, YFSETQ. The CDR3: CASSRTLYDSGSYEQYF. The CDR3 bases are TGCGCCAGCAGCCGTACCTTGTACGATAGCGGCTCCTACGAGCAGTACTTC.

The chain couples TRBV30 to TRBJ1-6; the D gene is possibly TRBD1 (5 bases). From germline, CDR1 is GTSNPN and CDR2 SVGIG (reference sequence). V lost 0 bases and J 6 bases, leaving 12 bases between the germline ends. The CDR3 contains 15 residues. For the CDR3, the DNA is TGTGCCTGGAGTGTAAGGGGAGCTGGTAATTCACCCCTCCACTTT. Its protein product is CAWSVRGAGNSPLHF. Drawing the rest from reference TRBV30 and TRBJ1-6, the complete variable domain is SQTIHQWPATLVQPVGSPLSLECTVEGTSNPNLYWYRQAAGRGLQLLFYSVGIGQISSEVPQNLSASRPQDRQFILSSKKLLLSDSGFYLCAWSVRGAGNSPLHFGNGTRLTVT.

V gene TRBV7-9 combines with J gene TRBJ1-2; D is uncertain. V gave up 5 bases and J gave up 5 bases, with 18 bases separating them. Germline CDR1 SEHNR, CDR2 FQNEAQ (reference sequence). The CDR3 spans 15 residues. The CDR3 is CASSPLAGWDYGYTF. CDR3 sequence (DNA): TGTGCCAGCAGCCCCTTAGCTGGTTGGGATTATGGCTACACCTTC.

The rearrangement links TRBV6-5 to TRBJ2-2; D might be TRBD2 (6 bases). Germline V lookup: CDR1 MNHEY, CDR2 SVGAGI. V lost 10 bases and J 6 bases, leaving 21 bases between the germline ends. The CDR3 is 15 amino acids. The CDR3 loop reads CAIQGGSWGAGELFF. The DNA of the CDR3 is TGTGCCATTCAGGGTGGTTCGTGGGGGGCCGGGGAGCTGTTTTTT.

J is TRBJ2-3 and V is TRBV6-6; no reliable D call. V dropped 0 bases and J dropped 6 bases, with 1 base sitting between them. Germline CDR1 and CDR2: MNHNY and SVGAGI (reference sequence). The CDR3 totals 11 residues. The CDR3 reads CASSYSDTQYF. The CDR3 DNA is TGTGCCAGCAGTTACTCGGATACGCAGTATTTT.

J is TRBJ1-6 and V is TRBV2, with 8 bases lining up with TRBD1. The CDR3 extends over 16 amino acids. CDR1 is SNHLY and CDR2 is FYNNEI in the germline V gene. The junction had 14 bases not matched to a gene; V was cut back by 6 bases and J by 10 bases. The DNA for the CDR3 is TGTGCCAGCAGGGTTGGCCCCGGACAGGGTGGATCACCCCTCCACTTT. This gives the protein CASRVGPGQGGSPLHF.